The rows below give T cell receptor beta chains drawn from one sample of a study of CD4 T cells in relation to SARS-CoV-2 and coronaviruses. This table comes from immunoSEQ multiplex PCR, and its TCRdb copy is limited to in-frame clones, with some not included. This table has about 24,000 clones, over 70% appearing once. These receptors' targets are unknown. The sequenced sample consisted of CD4+ T cells from PBMCs, cultured in vitro. Receptors were obtained from a human donor in good health. Both conserved end residues are part of each CDR3. A D gene is named only where the DNA matches it firmly. Clone size is not always given. Where it is, it says once, few, many or a class for expanded clones.

.	TRBV30	.	TRBJ1-2	CAWRPTGPLRGYTF	TGTGCCTGGAGGCCGACAGGACCTCTGAGGGGCTACACCTTC
.	TRBV5-1	.	TRBJ2-1	CASTRTGDEQFF	TGCGCCAGCACCAGAACGGGGGATGAGCAGTTCTTC
.	TRBV3-1/TRBV3-2	TRBD2	TRBJ2-7	CATSSGTYEQYF	TGTGCCACCTCTAGCGGGACCTACGAGCAGTACTTC
.	TRBV24-1	.	TRBJ2-3	CAVGASSTDTQYF	TGTGCCGTCGGAGCTTCCAGCACAGATACGCAGTATTTT
.	TRBV3-1/TRBV3-2	.	TRBJ1-5	CASSQGDGQPQHF	TGTGCCAGCAGCCAAGGGGACGGGCAGCCCCAGCATTTT
.	TRBV7-3	.	TRBJ2-1	CASSDAGGGYNEQFF	TGTGCCAGCAGCGACGCCGGCGGTGGCTACAATGAGCAGTTCTTC
.	TRBV7-9	TRBD2	TRBJ2-5	CASRSMLTSSETQYF	TGTGCCAGCAGATCAATGCTGACTAGCTCAGAGACCCAGTACTTC
.	TRBV5-6	.	TRBJ1-4	CASSLLGPNEKLFF	TGTGCCAGCAGCTTGTTGGGGCCTAATGAAAAACTGTTTTTT
.	TRBV18	TRBD2	TRBJ2-4	CASSRGLAGGTENIQYF	TGTGCCAGCTCACGGGGACTAGCGGGAGGCACCGAAAACATTCAGTACTTC
.	TRBV18	TRBD1	TRBJ2-7	CASSPTDRGPPYEQYF	TGTGCCAGCTCACCCACTGACAGGGGCCCCCCCTACGAGCAGTACTTC
few	TRBV14	TRBD2	TRBJ2-7	CASSRMGLAGVNDEQYF	TGTGCCAGCAGCCGAATGGGACTAGCGGGAGTTAACGACGAGCAGTACTTC
.	TRBV6-2/TRBV6-3	TRBD2	TRBJ2-7	CASSYPIETSGFSYEQYF	TGTGCCAGCAGTTACCCAATAGAGACTAGCGGATTCTCCTACGAGCAGTACTTC
.	TRBV19	.	TRBJ1-5	CASSIVYAPRNQPQHF	TGTGCCAGTAGTATAGTGTACGCACCTCGCAATCAGCCCCAGCATTTT
.	TRBV6-5	.	TRBJ2-1	CASSYGSAAPYNEQFF	TGTGCCAGCAGTTACGGGTCGGCAGCCCCCTACAATGAGCAGTTCTTC
.	TRBV23-1	.	TRBJ1-2	CASSQSSGGYTF	TGCGCCAGCAGTCAATCCAGCGGGGGCTACACCTTC
once	TRBV20-1	.	TRBJ1-6	CSASGVNSYNSPLHF	TGCAGTGCTAGTGGGGTTAACTCCTATAATTCACCCCTCCACTTT
.	TRBV20-1	.	TRBJ2-4	CSALAKNIQYF	TGCAGTGCGCTAGCCAAAAACATTCAGTACTTC
.	TRBV25-1	.	TRBJ2-3	CASAPVPDTQYF	TGTGCCAGCGCCCCCGTTCCAGATACGCAGTATTTT
.	TRBV5-1	TRBD2	TRBJ2-7	CASSETSGSVYEQYF	TGCGCCAGCAGCGAAACTAGCGGGAGTGTCTACGAGCAGTACTTC
.	TRBV4-2	.	TRBJ1-1	CASSQGRTEAFF	TGTGCCAGCAGCCAAGGGAGGACTGAAGCTTTCTTT
once	TRBV9	TRBD1	TRBJ1-3	CASSVGQGSGNTIYF	TGTGCCAGCTCGGTCGGACAGGGGTCTGGAAACACCATATATTTT
.	TRBV9	TRBD2	TRBJ2-1	CASSAAFRAGDNEQFF	TGTGCCAGCAGCGCAGCGTTCCGGGCGGGGGATAATGAGCAGTTCTTC
.	TRBV5-1	.	TRBJ1-5	CASSLDGQTNQPQHF	TGCGCCAGCAGCTTGGATGGACAGACAAATCAGCCCCAGCATTTT
.	TRBV4-2	.	TRBJ2-1	CASSQAVGGSYNEQFF	TGTGCCAGCAGCCAAGCCGTAGGGGGCTCCTACAATGAGCAGTTCTTC
once	TRBV10-3	TRBD1	TRBJ1-3	CAIRGTEGGNTIYF	TGTGCCATCAGGGGGACAGAGGGCGGAAACACCATATATTTT
once	TRBV10-3	.	TRBJ2-7	CAIASRTAYEQYF	TGTGCCATCGCCTCCCGGACAGCCTACGAGCAGTACTTC
.	TRBV5-1	TRBD2	TRBJ2-5	CASKVQGGETQYF	TGCGCCAGCAAGGTGCAGGGAGGGGAGACCCAGTACTTC
.	TRBV25-1	TRBD2	TRBJ2-1	CASRHRETSGINEQFF	TGTGCCAGCCGACATCGTGAGACTAGCGGGATTAATGAGCAGTTCTTC
.	TRBV27	TRBD1	TRBJ1-3	CASSLGQDRSNTIYF	TGTGCCAGCAGTTTAGGACAGGATCGTTCAAACACCATATATTTT
.	TRBV6-6	TRBD1	TRBJ2-5	CATRSGGETQYF	TGTGCCACCCGCTCAGGGGGAGAGACCCAGTACTTC
.	TRBV27	TRBD2	TRBJ2-3	CASSFQHSGSFTHTQYF	TGTGCCAGCAGTTTCCAACATAGCGGGTCTTTCACCCATACGCAGTATTTT
.	TRBV18	.	TRBJ2-1	CASSPVAGDNEQFF	TGTGCCAGCTCACCCGTCGCCGGAGACAATGAGCAGTTCTTC
few	TRBV11-2	.	TRBJ1-1	CASSLSTDTEAFF	TGTGCCAGCAGCTTATCGACGGACACTGAAGCTTTCTTT
.	TRBV19	TRBD1	TRBJ2-3	CASTTNRGTDTQYF	TGTGCCAGTACCACTAACAGGGGGACAGATACGCAGTATTTT
.	TRBV9	.	TRBJ1-6	CASSVTGEDSPLHF	TGTGCCAGCAGCGTCACGGGGGAGGATTCACCCCTCCACTTT
.	TRBV13	TRBD1	TRBJ1-4	CASSKTGTGVGEKLFF	TGTGCCAGCAGCAAAACCGGGACAGGGGTAGGAGAAAAACTGTTTTTT
.	TRBV5-6	.	TRBJ1-5	CASSFGGTSGNQPQHF	TGTGCCAGCAGCTTCGGAGGGACGTCGGGCAATCAGCCCCAGCATTTT
.	TRBV2	.	TRBJ1-5	CASSESWVGQPQHF	TGTGCCAGCAGTGAATCCTGGGTCGGGCAGCCCCAGCATTTT
.	TRBV20-1	.	TRBJ2-7	CSAGDSVHSYEQYF	TGCAGTGCTGGTGACAGCGTACACTCCTACGAGCAGTACTTC
.	TRBV18	TRBD2	TRBJ2-1	CASSQTSGDYNEQFF	TGTGCCAGCTCACAAACTAGCGGGGACTACAATGAGCAGTTCTTC
few	TRBV5-1	.	TRBJ2-5	CASSLSVGPQETQYF	TGCGCCAGCAGCTTGAGTGTCGGGCCCCAAGAGACCCAGTACTTC
large	TRBV30	.	TRBJ1-2	CAWSTRLPYVYGYTF	TGTGCCTGGAGTACCCGTCTCCCTTATGTCTATGGCTACACCTTC